What follows are 5 T cell receptor beta chains derived from one specimen sequenced in a study of cytotoxic CD8 clonotypes in ibrutinib-treated CLL. Repertoires were generated with immunoSEQ multiplex PCR, while TCRdb's copy carries only in-frame clones and drops some. This sample yields 100,000 to 150,000 clones, of which 75% to 90% are seen a single time; roughly 2% belongs to the top ten. Source: PBMCs, taken after 24 months of ibrutinib treatment. These TCRs come from a human donor with chronic lymphocytic leukemia.

The genes are TRBV19 and TRBJ2-3, with unresolved D. Germline loops: CDR1 LNHDA, CDR2 SQIVND (reference sequence). The CDR3 spans 14 residues. V lost 5 bases, J lost 2 bases, and 11 bases lay in between. CDR3 in DNA: TGTGCCAGTAGTTTCCAGGAAAACACAGATACGCAGTATTTT. Translated: CASSFQENTDTQYF.

The chain combines TRBV5-1 with TRBJ2-7, with 9 bases fitting TRBD1. From germline, CDR1 is SGHRS and CDR2 YFSETQ. V trimming: 4 bases; J trimming: 0 bases; junction bases outside the gene matches: 5. The CDR3 loop spans 15 amino acids. The CDR3 DNA reads TGCGCCAGCAGCGTCGGGACAGGGTTCTCCTACGAGCAGTACTTC. As protein: CASSVGTGFSYEQYF.

The chain recombines TRBV7-2 with TRBJ2-4; a weak D match, TRBD1 (7 bases). The V end was cut by 6 bases, the J end by 9 bases, with 15 bases between. CDR1 is SGHTA, CDR2 FQGNSA, per germline. This CDR3 has 13 residues. The DNA of the CDR3 is TGTGCCAGCAGTCCGCGACAGGGAGGCATTCAGTACTTC. Residues: CASSPRQGGIQYF.

The chain combines TRBV19 with TRBJ2-1, with 8 nucleotides matching TRBD2. Trimming at V came to 3 bases and at J to 5 bases, leaving 6 bases not matched to a gene. Germline V gene lookup returns CDR1 LNHDA and CDR2 SQIVND (reference sequence). CDR3 size: 15 residues. DNA for the CDR3: TGTGCCAGTAGTATTATTGATAGCGGGGACAATGAGCAGTTCTTC. It specifies CASSIIDSGDNEQFF.

V and J are TRBV6-5 and TRBJ2-7; D possibly matches TRBD1 or TRBD2 (5 bases each). This CDR3 region has 16 residues. The germline V and J ends were trimmed by 0 bases and 4 bases, with 16 bases remaining between them. CDR1 is MNHEY, CDR2 SVGAGI, per germline. The CDR3 protein is CASSYSGTRREYEQYF. The CDR3 DNA reads TGTGCCAGCAGTTACTCTGGGACCAGGAGAGAATACGAGCAGTACTTC.